The T cell receptor (beta chain) under discussion was sequenced for a study of blood T cells in healthy people across ages. Background on the study: About one barcoded beta molecule per two T cells came from capture by template switching. Findings of the study overall: Using unsorted PBMCs precluded a conclusive naive versus antigen-experienced comparison.

Regarding this clonotype: Its antigen remains unidentified.

Peripheral blood was drawn, ten milliliters per donor. Then a second PCR, running about 6 to 12 cycles, was carried out with a sample-barcoded 5' primer and a J-beta primer mix. Carrying 12 random nucleotides, a template-switch adaptor labeled each individual cDNA molecule. TCRdb independently ran MiXCR on the 5' RACE reads; one entry per CDR3 protein. The sample carries around 1,600,000 distinct CDR3 sequences, 35% to 45% recorded once. Sequenced: blood. The TCR originated in a woman between 18 and 30 years old in good health.

The CDR3 bases are TGTGCCAGCAGCTTGACAGGGAACGAAGCTTTCTTT. Protein product: CASSLTGNEAFF. This sequence joins TRBV6-5 and TRBJ1-1; TRBD1 matches at 7 bases. The germline V gene encodes CDR1 MNHEY and CDR2 SVGAGI. V was pared by 6 bases and J by 8 bases, with 6 bases of the junction left unmatched. The CDR3 spans 12 residues.